This T cell receptor beta chain stems from a study of identical twins. TCRdb ran MiXCR on the 5' RACE reads and lists one entry per CDR3 protein. The sample yields 700,000 or so distinct CDR3 sequences, roughly 20% seen once. This clonotype was detected only a few times. Trimming cost V 3 bases and J 4 bases; bases outside gene matches: 10. This CDR3 region has 16 residues. Germline-derived CDR1 and CDR2 are SGHAT and FQNNGV. Donors were all healthy Caucasians. These data are also associated with another study on T cells expressing NK-cell markers.

The chain joins TRBV11-2 to TRBJ2-3, with 7 bases lining up with TRBD2. Sequenced sample: PBMCs. The TCR originated in a woman aged 18-29 years in good health. The CDR3 region has the DNA TGTGCCAGCAGCTTCGTTCTTGCGGGAGATTCAGATACGCAGTATTTT. Translating it yields CASSFVLAGDSDTQYF.